This T cell receptor beta chain was found in a study of tumor-infiltrating lymphocytes in primary liver carcinoma. For the study at large: The study enrolled male and female patients aged 30 to 69 years.

This clonotype was picked up many times. TCR beta cDNA was made from roughly 500 ng total RNA with a constant-region primer. Employing slightly modified ARM-PCR, three nested multiplex PCR rounds were run, and these gave rise to the TCR beta libraries. TRBV1-TRBV30 forward and Cbeta reverse primers drove the first two roughly 10-cycle rounds. TCRdb re-derived calls from the multiplex PCR reads in MiXCR, one entry per CDR3 protein. The sample holds just under 55,000 distinct CDR3 sequences, over 70% seen once. Germline-derived CDR1 and CDR2 are SEHNR and FQNEAQ (reference sequence). The CDR3 sequence is 11 residues long. V dropped 4 bases and J dropped 9 bases, with 10 bases sitting between them. The roughly 19-33 mg bulk tissue piece was not sorted before simultaneous RNA and DNA extraction.

V and J are TRBV7-9 and TRBJ2-7; D is undetermined. Specimen: liver tumor tissue from sampling region 2. The sample's subset: tumor region T2, inferior pole. The clonotype originates from a man aged 35 to 55 with primary liver carcinoma and hepatitis B virus infection. CDR3 in amino acids: CASSSSLGQYF. In nucleotides, the CDR3 is TGTGCCAGCAGCTCCAGCCTAGGGCAGTACTTC.